This T cell receptor beta chain came from a study of T-cell memory formation after mild COVID-19. Germline CDR1 and CDR2: LGHDT and YNNKEL (reference sequence). The CDR3 is 14 residues long. V lost 3 bases to trimming and J lost 2 bases; unmatched junction nucleotides: 3. TCRdb reprocessed the 5' RACE reads via MiXCR and lists one record per CDR3 protein. The repertoire holds approximately 580,000 distinct CDR3 sequences, approximately 20% seen once, with under 15% in the top ten. The sample consisted of PBMCs or a T cell subset sorted from them (not recorded which). This chain uses TRBV3-1 with TRBJ2-7, with 8 bases identical to TRBD2. The sequence derives from an adult woman who had mild COVID-19 (a few samples of this study predate the infection). Cell type and time point are not known. In nucleotides, the CDR3 is TGTGCCAGCAGCCAGGGACTAGATGCCTACGAGCAGTACTTC. Its translation: CASSQGLDAYEQYF.